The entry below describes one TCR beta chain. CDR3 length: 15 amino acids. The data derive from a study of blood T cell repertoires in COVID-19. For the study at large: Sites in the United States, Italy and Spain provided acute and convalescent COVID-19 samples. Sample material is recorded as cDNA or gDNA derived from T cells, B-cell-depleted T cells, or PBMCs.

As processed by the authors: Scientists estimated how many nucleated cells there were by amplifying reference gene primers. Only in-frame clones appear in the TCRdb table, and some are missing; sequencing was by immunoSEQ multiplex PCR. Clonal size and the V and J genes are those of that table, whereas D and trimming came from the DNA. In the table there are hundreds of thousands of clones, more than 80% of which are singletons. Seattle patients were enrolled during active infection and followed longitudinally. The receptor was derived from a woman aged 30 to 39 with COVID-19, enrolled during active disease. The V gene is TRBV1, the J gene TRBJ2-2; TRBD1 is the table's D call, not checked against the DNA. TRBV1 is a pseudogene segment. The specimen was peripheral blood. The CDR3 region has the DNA TGCACCAGCAGCCAAGATCCAGGGAACACCGGGGAGCTGTTTTTT. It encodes CTSSQDPGNTGELFF.